The 11 T cell receptor beta chains presented below share a single source sample, sequenced in a study of identical twins. TCRdb recomputed calls from the 5' RACE reads with MiXCR, one row per CDR3 protein. The table lists hundreds of thousands of distinct CDR3 sequences, 8.5% to 9.5% of them singletons. This sample was shared with a second study, whose subject was yellow fever vaccine responses in identical twins.

Sequenced sample: PBMCs. The source is a woman younger than 35 in good health.

This clonotype has a count of ten or more. V and J are TRBV3-1 and TRBJ2-4, with D possibly being TRBD1 (6 bases). CDR3 length equals 14 residues. V was shortened by 3 bases and J by 1 base, with 7 bases between the two germline ends. CDR1 is LGHDT and CDR2 is YNNKEL in the germline V gene (reference sequence). CDR3 sequence: CASSQQGAKNIQYF. In DNA, the CDR3 is TGTGCCAGCAGCCAGCAGGGGGCCAAAAACATTCAGTACTTC.

This clonotype was detected a few times. The rearrangement uses TRBV11-2 and TRBJ2-1; weak D call: TRBD1 (6 bases). This CDR3 is 15 amino acids long. Looked up from germline, CDR1 is SGHAT and CDR2 is FQNNGV. Trimming took off 6 bases at V and 4 bases at J, with 16 bases between the two ends. CDR3 in amino acids: CASSYTGSGYNEQFF. The CDR3 nucleotides are TGTGCCAGCAGTTACACAGGGTCAGGGTACAATGAGCAGTTCTTC.

This clonotype was detected only a few times. The genes are TRBV6-5 and TRBJ2-1; the D gene is possibly TRBD2 (6 bases). Trimming stripped 2 bases from V and 5 bases from J, with 7 bases between. Looked up from germline, CDR1 is MNHEY and CDR2 is SVGAGI. The CDR3 length is 13 residues. The CDR3 loop is CASSYLANNEQFF. CDR3 nucleotide sequence: TGTGCCAGCAGTTACCTAGCGAACAATGAGCAGTTCTTC.

This clonotype was detected only a few times. The chain has TRBV20-1 and TRBJ2-5; TRBD2 matches at 7 bases. The germline gives CDR1 DFQATT, CDR2 SNEGSKA (reference sequence). CDR3 length equals 14 residues. V lost 3 bases, J lost 1 base, and 5 bases stayed unmatched. The CDR3 loop is CSARTSPSQETQYF. As DNA, the CDR3 is TGCAGTGCTAGGACTAGCCCCTCCCAAGAGACCCAGTACTTC.

The chain is built from TRBV18 and TRBJ1-2; the match to TRBD1 covers 7 bases. The CDR3 spans 17 residues. The J segment lost 2 bases and the V segment lost 2 bases, leaving 11 bases of the junction unmatched. Per the germline V gene, CDR1 is KGHSH and CDR2 is LQKENI. The CDR3 reads CASSPSSTTGSNYGYTF. The CDR3 bases are TGTGCCAGCTCACCATCATCCACGACAGGGTCCAACTATGGCTACACCTTC. The full variable domain, completed using reference TRBV18 and TRBJ1-2, is NAGVMQNPRHLVRRRGQEARLRCSPMKGHSHVYWYRQLPEEGLKFMVYLQKENIIDESGMPKERFSAEFPKEGPSILRIQQVVRGDSAAYFCASSPSSTTGSNYGYTFGSGTRLTVV.

The sample holds a few counts of this clonotype. This sequence joins TRBV29-1 and TRBJ2-3; 7 bases align to TRBD1. With 8 bases clipped from V and 3 bases from J, the junction kept 5 bases outside the gene matches. The CDR3 has 12 amino acids. Germline V CDR1 and CDR2: SQVTM, ANQGSEA. The CDR3 protein is CSLNRGTDTQYF. The DNA for the CDR3 is TGCAGCCTGAACAGGGGTACAGATACGCAGTATTTT.

This clonotype was observed a few times. The chain carries TRBV11-2 and TRBJ2-1, with 10 bases fitting TRBD2. V trimming: 5 bases; J trimming: 6 bases; junction bases outside the gene matches: 10. CDR3 length: 16 amino acids. CDR1 and CDR2 (germline): SGHAT, FQNNGV. The CDR3 region is CASSARTSGSGNEQFF. Here the CDR3 DNA reads TGTGCCAGCAGCGCTCGGACTAGCGGATCCGGCAATGAGCAGTTCTTC.

In regard to this clonotype: A read error is possible here, since a much larger clone lies one base away. V usage is TRBV29-1 and J usage is TRBJ2-7, with D perhaps TRBD2 (6 bases). CDR1 is SQVTM and CDR2 is ANQGSEA in the germline V gene. There are 12 residues in the CDR3. CDR3 in amino acids: CNVGTDSYEQYF. The CDR3 nucleotides are TGCAACGTAGGGACTGACTCCTACGAGCAGTACTTC.

This clonotype occurred a few times. This chain uses TRBV3-1 with TRBJ1-1, with 8 positions matching TRBD1. CDR3 length: 13 residues. From germline, CDR1 is LGHDT and CDR2 YNNKEL (reference sequence). Trimming took 0 bases from V and 9 from J; bases not matched to a gene: 3. The CDR3 DNA reads as TGTGCCAGCAGCCAAGATCCAGGGGGCAAAGCTTTCTTT. Its protein is CASSQDPGGKAFF.

The gene calls are TRBV7-9 and TRBJ2-3, with D maybe TRBD1 (5 bases). Germline CDR1 reads SEHNR; CDR2 reads FQNEAQ (reference sequence). The CDR3 is 13 residues long. V lost 5 bases and J 4 bases, leaving 10 bases between the germline ends. For the CDR3, the DNA is TGTGCCAGCAGCGTGCCCAGGGCAGATACGCAGTATTTT. Its protein is CASSVPRADTQYF.

This clonotype turned up a few times. The chain carries TRBV20-1 and TRBJ2-3, with 12 bases lining up with TRBD2. The germline gives CDR1 DFQATT, CDR2 SNEGSKA (reference sequence). V lost 1 base to trimming and J lost 1 base; unmatched junction nucleotides: 6. The CDR3 is made up of 17 amino acids. Here the CDR3 reads CSARGLAGGSGTDTQYF. CDR3 DNA sequence: TGCAGTGCTAGAGGTCTAGCGGGGGGGTCGGGCACAGATACGCAGTATTTT.